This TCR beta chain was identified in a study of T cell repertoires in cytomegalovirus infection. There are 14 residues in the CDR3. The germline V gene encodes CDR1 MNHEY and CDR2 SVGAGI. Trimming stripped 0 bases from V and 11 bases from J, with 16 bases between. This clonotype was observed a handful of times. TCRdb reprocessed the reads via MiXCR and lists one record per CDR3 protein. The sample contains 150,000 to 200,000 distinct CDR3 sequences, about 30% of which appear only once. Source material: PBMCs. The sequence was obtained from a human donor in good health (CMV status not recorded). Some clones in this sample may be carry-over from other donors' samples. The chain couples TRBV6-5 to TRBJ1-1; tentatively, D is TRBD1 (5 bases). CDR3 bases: TGTGCCAGCAGTTACTCGGCAGGGCGGCAACGGGCTTTCTTT. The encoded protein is CASSYSAGRQRAFF.